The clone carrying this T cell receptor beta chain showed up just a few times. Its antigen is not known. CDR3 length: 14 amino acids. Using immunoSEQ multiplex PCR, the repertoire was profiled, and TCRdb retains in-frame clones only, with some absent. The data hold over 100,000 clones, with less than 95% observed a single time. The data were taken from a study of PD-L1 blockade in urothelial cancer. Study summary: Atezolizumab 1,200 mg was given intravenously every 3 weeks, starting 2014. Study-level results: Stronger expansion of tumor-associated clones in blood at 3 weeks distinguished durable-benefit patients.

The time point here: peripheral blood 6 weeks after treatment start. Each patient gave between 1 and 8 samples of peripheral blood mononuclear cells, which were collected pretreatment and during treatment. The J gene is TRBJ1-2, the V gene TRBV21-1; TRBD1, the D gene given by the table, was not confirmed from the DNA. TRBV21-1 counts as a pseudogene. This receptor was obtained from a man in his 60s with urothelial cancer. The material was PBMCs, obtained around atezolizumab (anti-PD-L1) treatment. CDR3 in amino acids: CASSKSRGDYGYTF. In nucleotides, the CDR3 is TGTGCCAGCAGCAAATCCAGGGGTGACTATGGCTACACCTTC.